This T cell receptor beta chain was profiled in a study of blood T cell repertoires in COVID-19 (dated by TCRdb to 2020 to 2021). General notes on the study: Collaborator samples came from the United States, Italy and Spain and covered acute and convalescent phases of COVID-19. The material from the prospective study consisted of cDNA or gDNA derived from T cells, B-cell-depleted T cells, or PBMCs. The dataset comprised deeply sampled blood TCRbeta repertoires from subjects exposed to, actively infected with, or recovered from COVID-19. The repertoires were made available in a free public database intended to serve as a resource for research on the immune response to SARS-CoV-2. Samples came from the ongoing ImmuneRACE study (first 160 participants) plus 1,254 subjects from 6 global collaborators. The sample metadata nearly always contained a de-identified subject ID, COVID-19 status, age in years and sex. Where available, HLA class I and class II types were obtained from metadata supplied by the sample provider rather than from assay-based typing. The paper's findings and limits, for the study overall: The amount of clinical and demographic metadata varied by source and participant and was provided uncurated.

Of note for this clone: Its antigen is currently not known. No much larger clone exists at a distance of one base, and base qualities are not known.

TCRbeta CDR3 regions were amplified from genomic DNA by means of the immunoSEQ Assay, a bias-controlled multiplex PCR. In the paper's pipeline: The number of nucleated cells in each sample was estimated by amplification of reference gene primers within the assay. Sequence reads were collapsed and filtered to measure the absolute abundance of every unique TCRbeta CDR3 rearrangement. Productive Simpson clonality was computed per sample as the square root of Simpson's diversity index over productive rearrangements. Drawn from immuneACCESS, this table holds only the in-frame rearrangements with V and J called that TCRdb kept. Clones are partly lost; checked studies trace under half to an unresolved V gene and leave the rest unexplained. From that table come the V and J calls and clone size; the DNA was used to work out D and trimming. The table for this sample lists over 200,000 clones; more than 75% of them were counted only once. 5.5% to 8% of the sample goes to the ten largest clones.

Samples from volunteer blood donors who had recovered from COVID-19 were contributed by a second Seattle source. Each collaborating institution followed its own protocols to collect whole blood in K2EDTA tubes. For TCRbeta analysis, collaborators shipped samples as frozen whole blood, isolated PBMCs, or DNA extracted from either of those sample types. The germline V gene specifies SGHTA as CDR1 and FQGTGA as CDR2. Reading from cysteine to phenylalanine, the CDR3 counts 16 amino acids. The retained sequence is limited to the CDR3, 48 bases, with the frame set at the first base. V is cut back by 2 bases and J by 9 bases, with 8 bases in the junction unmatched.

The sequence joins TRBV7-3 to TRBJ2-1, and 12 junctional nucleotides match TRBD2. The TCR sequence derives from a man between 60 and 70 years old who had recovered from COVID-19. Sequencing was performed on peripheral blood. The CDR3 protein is CASSLSSGGAQGEQFF. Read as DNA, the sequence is TGTGCCAGCAGCTTATCTAGCGGGGGGGCTCAGGGTGAGCAGTTCTTC.